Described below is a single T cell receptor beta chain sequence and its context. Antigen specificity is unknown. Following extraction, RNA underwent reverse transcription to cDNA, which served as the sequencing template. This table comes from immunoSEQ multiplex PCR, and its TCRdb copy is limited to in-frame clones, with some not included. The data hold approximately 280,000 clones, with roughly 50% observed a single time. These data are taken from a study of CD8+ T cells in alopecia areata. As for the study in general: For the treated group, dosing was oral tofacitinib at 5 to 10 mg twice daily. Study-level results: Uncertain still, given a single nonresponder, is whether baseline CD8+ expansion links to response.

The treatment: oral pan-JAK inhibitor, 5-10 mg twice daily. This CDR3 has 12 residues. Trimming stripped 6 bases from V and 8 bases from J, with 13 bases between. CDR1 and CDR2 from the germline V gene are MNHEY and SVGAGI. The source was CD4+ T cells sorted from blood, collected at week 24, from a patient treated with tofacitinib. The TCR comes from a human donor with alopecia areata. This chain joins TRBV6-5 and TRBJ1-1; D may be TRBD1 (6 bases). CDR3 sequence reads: CASSRSDREAFF. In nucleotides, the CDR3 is TGTGCCAGCAGCCGCTCGGACAGAGAAGCTTTCTTT.